This T cell receptor beta chain derives from a study of blood T cell repertoires in COVID-19. The assay was immunoSEQ multiplex PCR, and TCRdb's table has in-frame clones only and misses some. Of fewer than 400,000 clones in the sample, around 90% are singletons; the top ten hold approximately 5.2%. This CDR3 contains 18 residues. Germline CDR1 is SGDLS and CDR2 is YYNGEE. V lost 3 bases to trimming and J lost 5 bases; unmatched junction nucleotides: 14. The chain recombines TRBV9 with TRBJ2-5; 12 nucleotides line up with TRBD2. The TCR sequence derives from a man aged 55 to 70 who had recovered from COVID-19. The material sequenced was PBMCs or T cells enriched from blood (not recorded which). The CDR3 protein is CASSAMGLAGGPRETQYF. The CDR3 DNA reads TGTGCCAGCAGCGCCATGGGGCTAGCGGGAGGGCCCAGGGAGACCCAGTACTTC.